The 24 T cell receptor beta chains below all came from one sample that was sequenced in a study of blood T cell repertoires in COVID-19. Generated by immunoSEQ multiplex PCR, the TCRdb table keeps only in-frame clones and is missing some. Altogether about 500,000 clones are present, 89% being singletons, with the ten largest covering roughly 0.84%. The sequencing sample was made of peripheral blood. The receptor source for this set is a man aged 18 to 30 with COVID-19, enrolled during active disease.

V and J are TRBV27 and TRBJ2-2, with 8 bases aligning to TRBD2. The CDR3 sequence is 17 residues long. The V and J ends lost 0 bases and 1 base, in that order; junction bases with no gene match: 4. Germline V gives CDR1 MNHEY, CDR2 SMNVEV (reference sequence). CDR3 DNA: TGTGCCAGCAGTTTATCGGGACTAGTCCGGAACACCGGGGAGCTGTTTTTT. This translates into CASSLSGLVRNTGELFF.

V and J are TRBV6-6 and TRBJ2-7; 9 bases are a match to TRBD1. After removal of 5 bases from V and 4 bases from J, the junction contained 9 bases not matched to a gene. Germline V lookup: CDR1 MNHNY, CDR2 SVGAGI (reference sequence). This CDR3 is built from 15 residues. This CDR3 reads CASSPTGTGLYEQYF. As DNA, the CDR3 is TGTGCCAGCAGTCCCACCGGGACAGGGCTTTACGAGCAGTACTTC.

V and J are TRBV6-5 and TRBJ2-2, with TRBD1 identical over 7 bases. Germline V lookup: CDR1 MNHEY, CDR2 SVGAGI. V was pared by 5 bases and J by 6 bases, with 9 bases of the junction left unmatched. The CDR3 is made up of 15 amino acids. In DNA, the CDR3 is TGTGCCAGCAGTATGAGGGGGCGCTTGTCCGGGGAGCTGTTTTTT. This sequence encodes CASSMRGRLSGELFF.

CDR3 sequence: CASLGGLNTEAFF. In DNA form, the CDR3 reads TGTGCCAGCTTAGGGGGACTGAACACTGAAGCTTTCTTT. The rearrangement uses TRBV18 and TRBJ1-1; D perhaps matches TRBD1 (6 bases). Per the germline V gene, CDR1 is KGHSH and CDR2 is LQKENI. The CDR3 contains 13 residues. The germline V and J ends were trimmed by 7 bases and 0 bases, with 9 bases remaining between them.

The chain uses TRBV19 and TRBJ1-1; the D gene is possibly TRBD1 (6 bases). V was cut by 5 bases and J by 0 bases, with 10 bases left in between. This CDR3 comprises 14 residues. The V gene's germline CDR1 is LNHDA and CDR2 SQIVND (reference sequence). CDR3: CASSWGPLNTEAFF. The CDR3 DNA reads TGTGCCAGTAGTTGGGGGCCGCTGAACACTGAAGCTTTCTTT. Based on the CDR3 plus reference TRBV19 and TRBJ1-1, the full variable domain is DGGITQSPKYLFRKEGQNVTLSCEQNLNHDAMYWYRQDPGQGLRLIYYSQIVNDFQKGDIAEGYSVSREKKESFPLTVTSAQKNPTAFYLCASSWGPLNTEAFFGQGTRLTVV.

The rearrangement joins TRBV29-1 to TRBJ2-1; maybe TRBD2 (6 bases). V was cut by 6 bases and J by 6 bases, with 18 bases left in between. This CDR3 spans 14 amino acids. Germline V CDR1 and CDR2: SQVTM, ANQGSEA. The CDR3 sequence: CSVTLGGRGNEQFF. The CDR3 DNA sequence: TGCAGCGTCACGTTGGGGGGTAGAGGCAATGAGCAGTTCTTC.

This clone was seen just once. The gene calls are TRBV4-1 and TRBJ1-2; 8 bases agree with TRBD1. Trimming removed 5 bases from V and 3 bases from J; junction bases left unmatched: 5. The germline gives CDR1 MGHRA, CDR2 YSYEKL. CDR3 length: 14 residues. This CDR3 is CASSIPGQDYGYTF. In nucleotides, the CDR3 is TGCGCCAGCAGCATCCCGGGACAGGACTATGGCTACACCTTC.

The chain carries TRBV30 and TRBJ2-2, with D tentatively TRBD1 (5 bases). The CDR3 has 13 residues. Germline V gives CDR1 GTSNPN, CDR2 SVGIG (reference sequence). With 3 bases removed from V and 4 bases from J, the gap between germline ends came to 9 bases. The DNA of the CDR3 is TGTGCCTGGAGAGGACATCCCACCGGGGAGCTGTTTTTT. Translation gives CAWRGHPTGELFF.

The chain combines TRBV6-5 with TRBJ2-7, with D perhaps TRBD1 (6 bases). V gave up 6 bases and J gave up 5 bases, with 17 bases separating them. The germline V gene has CDR1 MNHEY and CDR2 SVGAGI. This CDR3 has 14 residues. In DNA, the CDR3 is TGTGCCAGCAGGGGTTGGACAGTAGGCCACGAGCAGTACTTC. Translated: CASRGWTVGHEQYF.

The chain is built from TRBV5-1 and TRBJ1-1, with D possibly being TRBD1 (5 bases). The germline V gene encodes CDR1 SGHRS and CDR2 YFSETQ. This CDR3 is 13 amino acids long. Trimming removed 7 bases from V and 4 bases from J, with 14 bases in between. The CDR3 sequence is CASGRGGSTEAFF. CDR3 nucleotides: TGCGCCAGCGGGAGGGGAGGAAGCACTGAAGCTTTCTTT.

The rearrangement links TRBV29-1 to TRBJ1-1; TRBD1 agrees at 8 bases. V lost 1 base, J lost 8 bases, and 0 bases stayed unmatched. Germline V gene sequence: CDR1 SQVTM, CDR2 ANQGSEA. The CDR3 is made up of 11 amino acids. The CDR3 loop is CSVEGDREAFF. CDR3 coding DNA: TGCAGCGTTGAAGGGGACAGGGAAGCTTTCTTT.

This chain joins TRBV27 and TRBJ2-7; the D gene is possibly TRBD1 (6 bases). CDR1 and CDR2 from the germline V gene are MNHEY and SMNVEV (reference sequence). V was pared by 3 bases and J by 9 bases, with 18 bases between. The CDR3 is 14 amino acids. CDR3 bases: TGTGCCAGCAGTTTTGGACAGCCCCCTGTGGTGCAGTACTTC. Amino acids: CASSFGQPPVVQYF.

This rearrangement joins TRBV6-5 to TRBJ1-5; the D gene is possibly TRBD1 (5 bases). This CDR3 contains 15 residues. CDR1 is MNHEY and CDR2 is SVGAGI in the germline V gene. V was trimmed by 6 bases and J by 5 bases, leaving 17 bases between them. The CDR3 sequence is CASSITGTGHQPQHF. The CDR3, as DNA: TGTGCCAGCAGCATCACCGGCACAGGTCATCAGCCCCAGCATTTT.

The chain is built from TRBV30 and TRBJ1-2; D gene unclear. Deletions cut 2 bases from V and 7 bases from J, with 11 bases between. The CDR3 has 12 amino acids. The germline CDR1 and CDR2 sequences are GTSNPN and SVGIG (reference sequence). The CDR3 nucleotides read TGTGCCTGGAGTCCTTGGGCTCTTGGCTACACCTTC. Its translation: CAWSPWALGYTF.

The chain uses TRBV7-9 and TRBJ2-3; D remains unclear. Trimming pared 4 bases from V and 5 bases from J, leaving 16 bases between. Germline V gene lookup returns CDR1 SEHNR and CDR2 FQNEAQ (reference sequence). This CDR3 comprises 15 residues. As DNA, the CDR3 is TGTGCCAGCAGCTCGGCGCTAAGTTCGGGAGATACGCAGTATTTT. Its translation is CASSSALSSGDTQYF.

V usage is TRBV4-1 and J usage is TRBJ2-1, with 14 nucleotides matching TRBD2. CDR3 length: 19 amino acids. CDR1 and CDR2 (germline): MGHRA, YSYEKL. The ends lost 4 bases at V and 0 bases at J; junction bases unmatched: 8. The CDR3 protein is CASSPSGLAGVSSYNEQFF. The CDR3 DNA reads as TGCGCCAGCAGCCCCTCGGGACTAGCGGGAGTCAGCTCCTACAATGAGCAGTTCTTC.

This chain uses TRBV5-1 with TRBJ1-4, with a possible D match to TRBD1 (5 bases). Trimming removed 0 bases from V and 7 bases from J, with 13 bases in between. In germline, CDR1 is SGHRS, CDR2 YFSETQ. The CDR3 is 15 residues long. CDR3 in amino acids: CASSLEGRRREKLFF. CDR3 sequence (DNA): TGCGCCAGCAGCTTGGAGGGGCGAAGGCGTGAAAAACTGTTTTTT.

In the case of this clone: This may stem from a read error, because a much larger clone lies one nucleotide away. The V and J genes are TRBV9 and TRBJ2-1; 7 nucleotides align to TRBD2. V lost 7 bases to trimming and J lost 3 bases; unmatched junction nucleotides: 1. Per germline, CDR1 SGDLS and CDR2 YYNGEE. CDR3 length: 12 amino acids. As DNA, the CDR3 is TGTGCCAGCGGGAGGGGCTACAATGAGCAGTTCTTC. This encodes CASGRGYNEQFF. Full variable domain (outside the CDR3, taken from reference TRBV9 and TRBJ2-1): DSGVTQTPKHLITATGQRVTLRCSPRSGDLSVYWYQQSLDQGLQFLIQYYNGEERAKGNILERFSAQQFPDLHSELNLSSLELGDSALYFCASGRGYNEQFFGPGTRLTVL.

The rearrangement links TRBV7-6 to TRBJ2-1; the D is unclear. Germline V gene lookup returns CDR1 SGHVS and CDR2 FNYEAQ. Trimming left V 4 bases short and J 6 bases short, with 7 bases between. This CDR3 is built from 12 residues. The CDR3 loop is CASSSDSNEQFF. CDR3 nucleotide sequence: TGTGCCAGCAGCTCCGACTCCAATGAGCAGTTCTTC.

The V and J genes are TRBV7-3 and TRBJ2-5; the match to TRBD2 covers 7 bases. Trimming took 1 base from V and 5 from J; bases not matched to a gene: 7. The CDR3 is 15 amino acids. Germline-derived CDR1 and CDR2 are SGHTA and FQGTGA. This CDR3 is CASSLIGGSWETQYF. For the CDR3, the DNA is TGTGCCAGCAGCTTAATCGGCGGGAGCTGGGAGACCCAGTACTTC.

This clone has a handful of counts. The chain employs TRBV5-5 and TRBJ1-4, with a tentative D call TRBD1 (5 bases). The V and J ends lost 0 bases and 5 bases respectively, with 11 bases between them. CDR1 and CDR2 from the germline V gene are SGHKS and YYEKEE (reference sequence). The CDR3 runs 15 residues. CDR3 nucleotide sequence: TGTGCCAGCAGCTTGGTGGGGGGGATAAATGAAAAACTGTTTTTT. Encoded protein: CASSLVGGINEKLFF.

This clone was recorded only once. The chain uses TRBV9 and TRBJ2-1; 7 bases align to TRBD2. Germline V gives CDR1 SGDLS, CDR2 YYNGEE. The CDR3 is 16 amino acids. V lost 4 bases to trimming and J lost 4 bases; unmatched junction nucleotides: 11. The CDR3 loop is CASSTSGTTYYNEQFF. DNA for the CDR3: TGTGCCAGCAGCACATCCGGGACTACCTATTACAATGAGCAGTTCTTC. The full variable domain, with the rest looked up from reference TRBV9 and TRBJ2-1, is DSGVTQTPKHLITATGQRVTLRCSPRSGDLSVYWYQQSLDQGLQFLIQYYNGEERAKGNILERFSAQQFPDLHSELNLSSLELGDSALYFCASSTSGTTYYNEQFFGPGTRLTVL.

The V and J genes are TRBV27 and TRBJ2-3; 10 bases map to TRBD2. Trimming at V came to 7 bases and at J to 2 bases, leaving 12 bases not matched to a gene. From germline, CDR1 is MNHEY and CDR2 SMNVEV (reference sequence). The CDR3 has 17 residues. CDR3 bases: TGTGCCAGCACCCTACGTGGTAGCGGGGGGCCCACAGATACGCAGTATTTT. It translates to CASTLRGSGGPTDTQYF.

J is TRBJ2-3 and V is TRBV29-1, with 7 bases fitting TRBD2. This CDR3 is built from 13 residues. J was trimmed by 2 bases and V by 4 bases; bases with no gene match: 3. Per germline, CDR1 SQVTM and CDR2 ANQGSEA. The DNA of the CDR3 is TGCAGCGTTGCGGGGAGGGTCACAGATACGCAGTATTTT. Residues: CSVAGRVTDTQYF.